The present entry profiles one T cell receptor (beta chain) with its context. The sample comes from a study of blood T cell repertoires in COVID-19. Across the study: COVID-19 samples, acute and convalescent, were from the United States, Italy and Spain. From T cells, B-cell-depleted T cells, or PBMCs came the material, which was cDNA or gDNA.

In the authors' workflow: Reference gene primer amplification gave nucleated cell count estimates. The repertoire was sequenced with immunoSEQ multiplex PCR; TCRdb's copy has only in-frame clones and lacks some. Clonal size and the V and J genes are those of that table, whereas D and trimming came from the DNA. The sample yields about 120,000 clones, 85% seen once. This CDR3 is 13 amino acids long. Germline CDR1 is KGHSH and CDR2 is LQKENI. V was cut by 6 bases and J by 9 bases, with 15 bases left in between. The specimen sequenced was peripheral blood. The source of this sequence is an elderly man with active or convalescent COVID-19. This chain links TRBV18 with TRBJ2-1; perhaps TRBD2 as D (5 bases). The CDR3 loop is CASSVNSVGEQFF. DNA for the CDR3: TGTGCCAGCTCGGTTAATAGCGTTGGTGAGCAGTTCTTC.